The 25 T cell receptor beta chains reported below all come from one sample, sequenced in a study of identical twins. TCRdb processed the 5' RACE reads anew with MiXCR; each CDR3 protein has one entry. The table has hundreds of thousands of distinct CDR3 sequences, around 5.7% seen once. The specimen was naive T cells sorted from blood. These receptor sequences come from a man in his late teens or twenties in good health.

The chain combines TRBV5-1 with TRBJ2-5; 7 bases map to TRBD2. The V gene's germline CDR1 is SGHRS and CDR2 YFSETQ. With V trimmed by 0 bases and J by 5 bases, 7 bases remained unmatched. The length of the CDR3 is 15 residues. Here the CDR3 DNA reads TGCGCCAGCAGCTTGGCGGGAGGCTTAATCGAGACCCAGTACTTC. It codes for CASSLAGGLIETQYF.

The gene calls are TRBV10-3 and TRBJ2-5; TRBD1 might be the D (6 bases). CDR1 ENHRY and CDR2 SYGVKD come from the germline V gene. Trimming removed 4 bases from V and 3 bases from J, with 9 bases in between. The CDR3 sequence is 13 residues long. Written as DNA, the CDR3 is TGTGCCATCAGTGGGACAGTTGAAGAGACCCAGTACTTC. Its protein product is CAISGTVEETQYF.

The rearrangement joins TRBV13 to TRBJ2-5, with unresolved D. V lost 2 bases and J lost 0, with 7 bases in between. This CDR3 spans 14 amino acids. CDR1 is PRHDT and CDR2 is FYEKMQ in the germline V gene (reference sequence). The CDR3 region is CASSLSPNQETQYF. The CDR3 coding sequence is TGTGCCAGCAGCTTAAGTCCAAACCAAGAGACCCAGTACTTC. Combining the CDR3 with reference TRBV13 and TRBJ2-5 gives the whole variable domain AAGVIQSPRHLIKEKRETATLKCYPIPRHDTVYWYQQGPGQDPQFLISFYEKMQSDKGSIPDRFSAQQFSDYHSELNMSSLELGDSALYFCASSLSPNQETQYFGPGTRLLVL.

The chain joins TRBV10-3 to TRBJ1-3; unclear D gene. V dropped 10 bases and J dropped 0 bases, with 10 bases sitting between them. This CDR3 region has 13 residues. Per germline, CDR1 ENHRY and CDR2 SYGVKD. The CDR3 region has the DNA TGTGCCACGGAAGGAGACTCTGGAAACACCATATATTTT. This sequence encodes CATEGDSGNTIYF.

In its sample, this clonotype was seen many times. The chain carries TRBV12-3 or TRBV12-4 and TRBJ2-5; a possible D gene is TRBD2 (6 bases). The CDR3 loop spans 12 amino acids. V lost 6 bases, J lost 2 bases, and 7 bases lay in between. This CDR3 is CASRGGQETQYF. The CDR3 DNA reads as TGTGCCAGCAGGGGGGGTCAAGAGACCCAGTACTTC.

This clonotype was recorded at least ten times. The chain combines TRBV20-1 with TRBJ1-1; the D is unclear. The V end was cut by 0 bases, the J end by 6 bases, with 8 bases between. In germline, CDR1 is DFQATT, CDR2 SNEGSKA (reference sequence). The CDR3 consists of 12 residues. The CDR3 loop reads CSARDAVPEAFF. CDR3 in DNA: TGCAGTGCTAGAGATGCGGTTCCTGAAGCTTTCTTT.

This clonotype came up many times. The chain is built from TRBV6-5 and TRBJ1-2; TRBD1 aligns across 9 bases. Unmatched junction bases numbered 11, after V lost 2 bases and J lost 7 bases. Germline V gene data show CDR1 as MNHEY and CDR2 as SVGAGI. The CDR3 has 16 residues. The CDR3 nucleotides are TGTGCCAGCAGTTACCACCAACAGGGGGCGCTTCTTGGCTACACCTTC. It translates to CASSYHQQGALLGYTF.

CDR3 in DNA: TGTGCCAGCTCACCCCCTAGCGACCAAGAGACCCAGTACTTC. Translation gives CASSPPSDQETQYF. The rearrangement uses TRBV18 and TRBJ2-5; tentative D call: TRBD2 (6 bases). This CDR3 region has 14 residues. The V gene lost 3 bases and the J gene lost 0 bases, with 8 bases spanning the gap. CDR1 is KGHSH and CDR2 is LQKENI in the germline V gene.

This clonotype was recorded many times. The rearrangement joins TRBV20-1 to TRBJ1-1, with 8 positions matching TRBD1. V dropped 3 bases and J dropped 6; count of bases not matched to a gene: 3. The CDR3 has 12 amino acids. From germline, CDR1 is DFQATT and CDR2 SNEGSKA (reference sequence). The CDR3 here is CSASGQGPEAFF. In nucleotides, the CDR3 is TGCAGTGCTAGCGGACAGGGCCCTGAAGCTTTCTTT.

The chain uses TRBV27 and TRBJ2-3; D perhaps matches TRBD2 (5 bases). This CDR3 is 15 amino acids long. V was clipped by 2 bases and J by 3 bases, with 12 bases between them. Looked up from germline, CDR1 is MNHEY and CDR2 is SMNVEV (reference sequence). The CDR3 protein is CASSLAGSGTDTQYF. The CDR3, as DNA: TGTGCCAGCAGTTTAGCGGGCTCTGGAACAGATACGCAGTATTTT.

This clonotype came up a few times. The chain combines TRBV7-8 with TRBJ2-3; 10 positions match TRBD2. The ends lost 7 bases at V and 2 bases at J; junction bases unmatched: 15. This CDR3 region has 18 residues. Germline V gives CDR1 SGHVS, CDR2 FQNEAQ. The CDR3 bases are TGTGCCAGCACCTTTAACCCAGCGGGAGGGTATTTCACAGATACGCAGTATTTT. Its translation is CASTFNPAGGYFTDTQYF.

This clonotype was counted at least ten times. The rearrangement links TRBV28 to TRBJ2-1; TRBD2 aligns across 7 bases. Unmatched junction bases numbered 11, after V lost 10 bases and J lost 2 bases. The CDR3 spans 15 residues. CDR1 is MDHEN and CDR2 is SYDVKM in the germline V gene. CDR3 sequence (DNA): TGTGCCACCCTAGGAGGACTAGATCCCTACAATGAGCAGTTCTTC. It yields the protein CATLGGLDPYNEQFF.

The chain combines TRBV6-5 with TRBJ1-1; D ambiguous. Deletions cut 1 base from V and 1 base from J, with 4 bases between. The CDR3 sequence is 13 residues long. The germline gives CDR1 MNHEY, CDR2 SVGAGI. The CDR3 DNA is TGTGCCAGCAGTTACTACAAGAACACTGAAGCTTTCTTT. Translated: CASSYYKNTEAFF.

This clonotype was detected many times. The chain recombines TRBV5-1 with TRBJ2-3; 12 nucleotides align to TRBD2. V lost 0 bases, J lost 5 bases, and 4 bases stayed unmatched. The V gene's germline CDR1 is SGHRS and CDR2 YFSETQ. The CDR3 spans 16 residues. CDR3 sequence: CASSLALAGGEDTQYF. The CDR3 DNA reads TGCGCCAGCAGCTTGGCCCTAGCGGGAGGGGAAGATACGCAGTATTTT.

The rearrangement uses TRBV4-1 and TRBJ2-1; 9 bases align to TRBD1. This CDR3 comprises 16 residues. Germline CDR1 reads MGHRA; CDR2 reads YSYEKL. V lost 2 bases, J lost 6 bases, and 8 bases stayed unmatched. The CDR3 loop is CASSQPPGQGSNEQFF. DNA for the CDR3: TGCGCCAGCAGCCAACCCCCGGGACAGGGATCCAATGAGCAGTTCTTC.

This clonotype was found many times. The genes are TRBV12-3 or TRBV12-4 and TRBJ2-5, with 10 nucleotides matching TRBD1. The CDR3 has 15 amino acids. V was clipped by 3 bases and J by 5 bases; unmatched bases: 6. The CDR3 nucleotides are TGTGCCAGCAGTTTGGGACAGGGGCCTTCGGAGACCCAGTACTTC. As protein: CASSLGQGPSETQYF.

The chain combines TRBV28 with TRBJ2-1, with a weak D call TRBD2 (6 bases). The CDR3 loop spans 15 amino acids. Germline loops: CDR1 MDHEN, CDR2 SYDVKM. V lost 8 bases and J 3 bases, leaving 17 bases between the germline ends. Here the CDR3 DNA reads TGTGCCAGCGGATCCTTAGCGGAGCACTACAATGAGCAGTTCTTC. Translating it yields CASGSLAEHYNEQFF.

This clonotype was recorded many times. V usage is TRBV5-1 and J usage is TRBJ2-1; 12 bases map to TRBD2. V was pared by 5 bases and J by 12 bases, with 18 bases of the junction left unmatched. Germline V lookup: CDR1 SGHRS, CDR2 YFSETQ. This CDR3 region has 17 residues. DNA of the CDR3: TGCGCCAGCAGTCTATACCCCCCGGGACTAGCGGGTGAGGGGCAGTTCTTC. Translating it yields CASSLYPPGLAGEGQFF. Full variable domain (missing parts from reference TRBV5-1 and TRBJ2-1): KAGVTQTPRYLIKTRGQQVTLSCSPISGHRSVSWYQQTPGQGLQFLFEYFSETQRNKGNFPGRFSGRQFSNSRSEMNVSTLELGDSALYLCASSLYPPGLAGEGQFFGPGTRLTVL.

V and J are TRBV10-3 and TRBJ1-3; D unresolved. Looked up from germline, CDR1 is ENHRY and CDR2 is SYGVKD. Trimming removed 8 bases at V and 3 bases at J, with 17 bases between. The CDR3 runs 15 residues. CDR3 coding DNA: TGTGCCATCTCATCTTCTCTGGGGAGTGGAAACACCATATATTTT. This sequence encodes CAISSSLGSGNTIYF.

The V gene is TRBV6-2 or TRBV6-3, the J gene TRBJ2-1, with 8 bases aligning to TRBD2. V was clipped by 6 bases and J by 3 bases; unmatched bases: 7. CDR3 length: 15 amino acids. CDR1 and CDR2 (germline): MNHEY, SVGEGT. CDR3 DNA: TGTGCCAGCAGAAATAGCGGGACGTACTACAATGAGCAGTTCTTC. This sequence encodes CASRNSGTYYNEQFF.

This clonotype was recorded at least ten times. V gene TRBV18 combines with J gene TRBJ2-1; D is perhaps TRBD1 or TRBD2 (5 bases each). Germline values: CDR1 KGHSH, CDR2 LQKENI. The CDR3 covers 15 residues. The V end was cut by 3 bases, the J end by 9 bases, with 18 bases between. CDR3 coding DNA: TGTGCCAGCTCACCCCAGGGATCGGGATTAAGTGAGCAGTTCTTC. Translation gives CASSPQGSGLSEQFF. Variable domain in full (rest from reference TRBV18 and TRBJ2-1): NAGVMQNPRHLVRRRGQEARLRCSPMKGHSHVYWYRQLPEEGLKFMVYLQKENIIDESGMPKERFSAEFPKEGPSILRIQQVVRGDSAAYFCASSPQGSGLSEQFFGPGTRLTVL.

This clonotype came up a few times. The chain employs TRBV30 and TRBJ1-2, with TRBD1 matching over 9 bases. V shed 3 bases, J shed 6 bases, and the junction held 5 bases outside the gene matches. This CDR3 is built from 13 residues. CDR1 GTSNPN and CDR2 SVGIG come from the germline V gene (reference sequence). The CDR3 DNA sequence: TGTGCCTGGAGGACGGACAGGGGAGATGGCTACACCTTC. This translates into CAWRTDRGDGYTF.

At least ten counts were recorded for this clonotype. Here the CDR3 reads CASSYVQGRTEAFF. In nucleotides, the CDR3 is TGTGCCAGCAGTTACGTCCAGGGAAGGACTGAAGCTTTCTTT. The chain is built from TRBV12-3 or TRBV12-4 and TRBJ1-1, with D possibly being TRBD1 (5 bases). Trimming shortened V by 4 bases and J by 5 bases, and 14 bases separated the two germline ends. The length of the CDR3 is 14 residues.

The chain combines TRBV29-1 with TRBJ1-1; a possible D gene is TRBD1 (6 bases). This CDR3 is 13 amino acids long. V was trimmed by 4 bases and J by 3 bases, leaving 12 bases between them. Germline values: CDR1 SQVTM, CDR2 ANQGSEA. CDR3 sequence: CSVGLGGDTEAFF. CDR3 bases: TGCAGCGTTGGGCTAGGGGGAGACACTGAAGCTTTCTTT.

This clonotype was detected ten times or more. The chain uses TRBV10-3 and TRBJ2-5; TRBD2 matches at 13 bases. The trim removed 0 bases at V and 2 bases at J, leaving 6 bases unmatched. The CDR3 sequence is 18 residues long. CDR1 is ENHRY, CDR2 SYGVKD, per germline. CDR3 in amino acids: CAISESTSGRPLQETQYF. For the CDR3, the DNA is TGTGCCATCAGTGAGTCGACTAGCGGGAGGCCGCTACAAGAGACCCAGTACTTC.